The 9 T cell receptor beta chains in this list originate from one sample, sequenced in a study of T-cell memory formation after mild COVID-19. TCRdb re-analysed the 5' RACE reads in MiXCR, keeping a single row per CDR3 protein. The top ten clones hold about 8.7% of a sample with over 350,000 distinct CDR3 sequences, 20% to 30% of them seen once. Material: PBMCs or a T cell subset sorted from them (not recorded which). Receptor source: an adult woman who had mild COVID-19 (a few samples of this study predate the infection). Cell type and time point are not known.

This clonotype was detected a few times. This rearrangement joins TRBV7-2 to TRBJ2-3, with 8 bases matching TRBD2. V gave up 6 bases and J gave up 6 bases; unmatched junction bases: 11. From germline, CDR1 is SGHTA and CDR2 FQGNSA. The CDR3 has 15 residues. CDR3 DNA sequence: TGTGCCAGCAGTCAGTCCGGGACTAGATATGATACGCAGTATTTT. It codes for CASSQSGTRYDTQYF.

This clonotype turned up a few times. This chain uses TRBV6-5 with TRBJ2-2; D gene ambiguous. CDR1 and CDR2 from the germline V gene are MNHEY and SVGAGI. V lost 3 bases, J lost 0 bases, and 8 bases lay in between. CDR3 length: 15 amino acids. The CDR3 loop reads CASSYRSPNTGELFF. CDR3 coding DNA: TGTGCCAGCAGTTATCGTTCACCGAACACCGGGGAGCTGTTTTTT.

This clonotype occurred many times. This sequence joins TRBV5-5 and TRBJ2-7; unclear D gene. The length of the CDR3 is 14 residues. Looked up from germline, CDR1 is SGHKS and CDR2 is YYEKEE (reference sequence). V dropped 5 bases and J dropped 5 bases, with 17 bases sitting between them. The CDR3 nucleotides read TGTGCCAGCAGGTATACCCCTAGTATGGACGAGCAGTACTTC. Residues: CASRYTPSMDEQYF.

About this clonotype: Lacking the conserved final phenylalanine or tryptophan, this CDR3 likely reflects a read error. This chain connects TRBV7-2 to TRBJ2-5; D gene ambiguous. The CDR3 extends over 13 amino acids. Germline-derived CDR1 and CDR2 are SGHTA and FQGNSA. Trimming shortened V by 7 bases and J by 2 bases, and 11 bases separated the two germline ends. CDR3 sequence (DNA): TGTGCCAGCATCAAGGGCCCGCAAGAGACCCAGTACTTA. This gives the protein CASIKGPQETQYL.

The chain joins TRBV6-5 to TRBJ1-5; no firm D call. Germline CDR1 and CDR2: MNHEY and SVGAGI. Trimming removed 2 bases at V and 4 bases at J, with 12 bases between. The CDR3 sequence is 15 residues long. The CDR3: CASSYRGASNQPQHF. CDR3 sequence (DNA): TGTGCCAGCAGTTACCGCGGTGCCAGTAATCAGCCCCAGCATTTT.

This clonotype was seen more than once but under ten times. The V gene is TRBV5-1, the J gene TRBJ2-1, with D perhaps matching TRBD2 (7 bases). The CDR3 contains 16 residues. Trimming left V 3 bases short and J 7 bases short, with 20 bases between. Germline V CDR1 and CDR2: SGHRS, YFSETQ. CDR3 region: CASSSGGASGRNEQFF. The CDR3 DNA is TGCGCCAGCAGCTCGGGGGGCGCTAGCGGTCGGAATGAGCAGTTCTTC.

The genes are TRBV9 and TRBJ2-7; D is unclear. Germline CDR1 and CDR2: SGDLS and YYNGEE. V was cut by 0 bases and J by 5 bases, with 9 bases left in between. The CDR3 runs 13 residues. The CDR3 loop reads CASSVAPFDEQYF. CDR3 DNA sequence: TGTGCCAGCAGCGTAGCTCCTTTTGACGAGCAGTACTTC.

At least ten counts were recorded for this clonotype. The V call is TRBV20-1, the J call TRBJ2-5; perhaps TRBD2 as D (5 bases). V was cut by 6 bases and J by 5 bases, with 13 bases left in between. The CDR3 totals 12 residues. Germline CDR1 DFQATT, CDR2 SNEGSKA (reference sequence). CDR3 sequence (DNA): TGCAGTGCGGATACTAGGTTGGAGACCCAGTACTTC. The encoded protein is CSADTRLETQYF.

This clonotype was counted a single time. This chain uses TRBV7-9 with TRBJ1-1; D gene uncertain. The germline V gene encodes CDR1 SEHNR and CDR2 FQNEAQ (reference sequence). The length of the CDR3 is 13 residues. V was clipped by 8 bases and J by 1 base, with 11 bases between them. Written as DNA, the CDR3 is TGTGCCAGCGCTGCTCCAGGGAACACTGAAGCTTTCTTT. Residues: CASAAPGNTEAFF. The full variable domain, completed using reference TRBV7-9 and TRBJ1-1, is DTGVSQNPRHKITKRGQNVTFRCDPISEHNRLYWYRQTLGQGPEFLTYFQNEAQLEKSRLLSDRFSAERPKGSFSTLEIQRTEQGDSAMYLCASAAPGNTEAFFGQGTRLTVV.